A single sample is the source of the 26 T cell receptor beta chains below, sequenced in a study of prognosis after radiotherapy for stage I lung cancer. With two-round multiplex PCR, TCR beta CDR3 sequences were amplified from genomic DNA. Each TRBV and TRBJ gene had its own primer in the first PCR round. TCRdb re-analysed the multiplex PCR reads in MiXCR, keeping a single row per CDR3 protein. Of roughly 25,000 distinct CDR3 sequences in the sample, under 40% are singletons; the top ten hold approximately 60%. This specimen was PBMCs, taken before or after stereotactic body radiation therapy (not recorded which). Receptor source: a donor at least 50 years old with non-small cell lung cancer.

The table lists this clonotype with many counts. The CDR3 protein is CASSSRQVGSYEQYF. CDR3 DNA sequence: TGTGCCAGCAGCTCTCGACAGGTTGGATCCTACGAGCAGTACTTC. The chain carries TRBV7-2 and TRBJ2-7; maybe TRBD1 (6 bases). The V end was cut by 4 bases, the J end by 1 base, with 14 bases between. The length of the CDR3 is 15 residues. Germline V CDR1 and CDR2: SGHTA, FQGNSA.

This clonotype was picked up many times. The chain couples TRBV30 to TRBJ2-1, with a tentative D call TRBD2 (6 bases). CDR3 length: 13 amino acids. The germline V and J ends were trimmed by 3 bases and 8 bases, with 14 bases remaining between them. Germline lookup yields CDR1 GTSNPN and CDR2 SVGIG (reference sequence). The CDR3 sequence: CAWRGGALDEQFF. In nucleotides, the CDR3 is TGTGCCTGGAGGGGAGGAGCTTTGGATGAGCAGTTCTTC.

V is TRBV7-6 and J is TRBJ2-2; a possible D gene is TRBD2 (6 bases). Trimming removed 4 bases at V and 1 base at J, with 16 bases between. The germline V gene encodes CDR1 SGHVS and CDR2 FNYEAQ. This CDR3 has 17 residues. CDR3 nucleotide sequence: TGTGCCAGCAGCTCCGCGGGACTCCTATTGAACACCGGGGAGCTGTTTTTT. This encodes CASSSAGLLLNTGELFF.

In DNA form, the CDR3 reads TGTGCCAGTAAGTTGGGTAGCGGGATCTACAATGAGCAGTTCTTC. It is translated as CASKLGSGIYNEQFF. V is TRBV6-1 and J is TRBJ2-1; 8 bases align to TRBD2. The CDR3 has 15 amino acids. Trimming took 9 bases from V and 3 from J; bases not matched to a gene: 10. Germline V gene sequence: CDR1 MNHNS, CDR2 SASEGT.

This clonotype was found many times. The chain carries TRBV20-1 and TRBJ1-3; D not certain. V gave up 6 bases and J gave up 3 bases, with 15 bases separating them. Germline assignment: CDR1 DFQATT and CDR2 SNEGSKA (reference sequence). The CDR3 is 14 residues long. Here the CDR3 DNA reads TGCAGTGCCACGGACGTATCTAATGGAAACACCATATATTTT. Amino acids: CSATDVSNGNTIYF.

Concerning this clonotype itself: At one of its ends the junction is not consistent with the germline gene, which may arise from a read error. This sequence joins TRBV2 and TRBJ1-2; possibly TRBD1 for D (5 bases). The CDR3 loop spans 15 amino acids. The germline V gene has CDR1 SNHLY and CDR2 FYNNEI. The CDR3 region has the DNA TGTGACAGCAGACACGACAGCCGGTCCAACTATGGCTACACCTTC. Its protein product is CDSRHDSRSNYGYTF.

Worth noting for this clonotype: A single base separates this from a much larger clone, so it may be a read error. The V and J genes are TRBV3-1 and TRBJ2-1; D remains ambiguous. Trimming removed 5 bases from V and 8 bases from J, with 13 bases in between. The CDR3 length is 13 residues. Per germline, CDR1 LGHDT and CDR2 YNNKEL (reference sequence). The CDR3 is CASSVDIRYEQFF. DNA of the CDR3: TGTGCCAGCAGCGTTGACATACGGTATGAGCAGTTCTTC.

About this clonotype: This is likely an artifact of a read error, given a far larger clone one base away. This chain connects TRBV12-3 or TRBV12-4 to TRBJ2-7; tentatively, D is TRBD2 (5 bases). The ends were cut back, 2 bases at V and 7 bases at J, with 12 bases in the middle. The CDR3 is 13 residues long. CDR3 nucleotide sequence: TGTGCCAGCAGTTTATCCGGGGTGGGAGAGCAGTACTTC. Its protein product is CASSLSGVGEQYF.

This chain joins TRBV20-1 and TRBJ2-5; the D gene is possibly TRBD1 (6 bases). The CDR3 extends over 13 amino acids. Germline CDR1 and CDR2: DFQATT and SNEGSKA (reference sequence). Trimming stripped 0 bases from V and 10 bases from J, with 15 bases between. The CDR3, as DNA: TGCAGTGCTAGAGATCCCCAGGGGCTGGTCCAGTACTTC. This translates into CSARDPQGLVQYF.

The chain combines TRBV20-1 with TRBJ1-2, with unresolved D. The length of the CDR3 is 14 residues. V was trimmed by 2 bases and J by 0 bases, leaving 10 bases between them. The germline V gene has CDR1 DFQATT and CDR2 SNEGSKA (reference sequence). CDR3 coding DNA: TGCAGTGCTAGAACGGCCCACGCTAACTATGGCTACACCTTC. Protein sequence: CSARTAHANYGYTF.

The sample holds one count of this clonotype. The gene calls are TRBV6-4 and TRBJ1-2; D is undetermined. V lost 3 bases to trimming and J lost 2 bases, with 7 bases between them. CDR3 length: 13 residues. CDR1 and CDR2 (germline): MRHNA, SNTAGT. CDR3 DNA: TGTGCCAGCAGTGAGTCCGGGAACTATGGCTACACCTTC. It encodes CASSESGNYGYTF.

About this clonotype itself: A far larger clone differs by one base, so this is likely a read error. The chain recombines TRBV6-1 with TRBJ2-1; D remains unclear. The DNA end lines up better with TRBJ2-5; the J call may be wrong. The CDR3 length is 14 residues. Germline CDR1 is MNHNS and CDR2 is SASEGT. The CDR3 DNA is TGTGCCAGCAGACCGGTACTGAGACAAGAGACCCAGTACTTC. Translation gives CASRPVLRQETQYF.

In its sample, this clonotype was seen many times. This sequence joins TRBV11-2 and TRBJ1-5, with D hard to call. The CDR3 consists of 14 residues. V was pared by 1 base and J by 2 bases, with 6 bases between. Per the germline V gene, CDR1 is SGHAT and CDR2 is FQNNGV. The CDR3 is CASSLGVGNQPQHF. The CDR3 DNA follows: TGTGCCAGCAGCTTAGGGGTTGGCAATCAGCCCCAGCATTTT. The full variable domain, completed using reference TRBV11-2 and TRBJ1-5, is EAGVAQSPRYKIIEKRQSVAFWCNPISGHATLYWYQQILGQGPKLLIQFQNNGVVDDSQLPKDRFSAERLKGVDSTLKIQPAKLEDSAVYLCASSLGVGNQPQHFGDGTRLSIL.

This clonotype occurred many times. The chain carries TRBV30 and TRBJ1-2; 8 positions match TRBD1. The CDR3 is made up of 13 amino acids. V lost 5 bases to trimming and J lost 4 bases; unmatched junction nucleotides: 6. The germline gives CDR1 GTSNPN, CDR2 SVGIG (reference sequence). The CDR3 DNA is TGTGCCTGGCTCGTCAGGGGGCTCTATGGCTACACCTTC. It codes for CAWLVRGLYGYTF.

This clonotype was observed many times. The chain joins TRBV2 to TRBJ2-1; either TRBD1 or TRBD2 may supply D (5 bases each). Per germline, CDR1 SNHLY and CDR2 FYNNEI. This CDR3 spans 15 amino acids. The V gene lost 1 base and the J gene lost 6 bases, with 13 bases spanning the gap. The CDR3 protein is CASSEEGFRGNEQFF. CDR3 bases: TGTGCCAGCAGTGAAGAGGGGTTCCGGGGCAATGAGCAGTTCTTC. The entire variable domain, with the rest obtained from reference TRBV2 and TRBJ2-1, is as follows: EPEVTQTPSHQVTQMGQEVILRCVPISNHLYFYWYRQILGQKVEFLVSFYNNEISEKSEIFDDQFSVERPDGSNFTLKIRSTKLEDSAMYFCASSEEGFRGNEQFFGPGTRLTVL.

Concerning this clonotype: This may come from a read error, since a much larger clone is one base off. The J gene is TRBJ2-1, the V gene TRBV20-1; D possibly corresponds to TRBD2 (5 bases). Germline lookup yields CDR1 DFQATT and CDR2 SNEGSKA (reference sequence). V lost 1 base and J lost 6, with 22 bases in between. This CDR3 is 17 amino acids long. The CDR3 nucleotides read TGCAGTGCTAGAGTGCCCGGAGGACCAGCCACCCCCAATGAGCAGTTCTTC. It codes for CSARVPGGPATPNEQFF.

CDR3 sequence: CASEGVVASGRAYEQYF. DNA of the CDR3: TGTGCCAGCGAAGGGGTCGTTGCTAGCGGGAGAGCATACGAGCAGTACTTC. The rearrangement links TRBV28 to TRBJ2-7, with 10 bases lining up with TRBD2. Per the germline V gene, CDR1 is MDHEN and CDR2 is SYDVKM. The CDR3 is 17 amino acids. J was trimmed by 4 bases and V by 8 bases; bases with no gene match: 17.

This clonotype was seen at least ten times. The J gene is TRBJ1-1, the V gene TRBV27; possibly TRBD1 for D (5 bases). Trimming left V 2 bases short and J 5 bases short, with 15 bases between. Germline CDR1 reads MNHEY; CDR2 reads SMNVEV (reference sequence). The CDR3 length is 15 residues. CDR3 in amino acids: CASSLNQGSGTEAFF. In DNA, the CDR3 is TGTGCCAGCAGTTTAAATCAGGGATCGGGTACTGAAGCTTTCTTT.

The gene calls are TRBV5-4 and TRBJ1-1; the match to TRBD1 covers 9 bases. This CDR3 is built from 15 residues. J lost 3 bases, V lost 4 bases, and 7 bases had no gene match. The germline V gene has CDR1 SGHNT and CDR2 YYREEE (reference sequence). The CDR3 spells CASSSPGQGYTEAFF. The CDR3 DNA is TGTGCCAGCAGCAGTCCGGGACAGGGATACACTGAAGCTTTCTTT.

This clonotype was counted at least ten times. The CDR3 bases are TGCAGTGCTAGAGATCGGATCAGGGCTGGAAACACCATATATTTT. Translation: CSARDRIRAGNTIYF. V gene TRBV20-1 combines with J gene TRBJ1-3; D may be TRBD1 (5 bases). The germline V and J ends were trimmed by 0 bases and 2 bases, with 11 bases remaining between them. This CDR3 comprises 15 residues. CDR1 and CDR2 (germline): DFQATT, SNEGSKA (reference sequence).

This clonotype was seen repeatedly, ten times or more. CDR3 sequence: CSARDARRGPTDTQYF. DNA of the CDR3: TGCAGTGCTAGAGATGCCAGGCGGGGGCCCACAGATACGCAGTATTTT. The rearrangement uses TRBV20-1 and TRBJ2-3, with D possibly TRBD2 on 7 matching bases. CDR3 length: 16 residues. Deletions cut 0 bases from V and 2 bases from J, with 15 bases between. Germline V gives CDR1 DFQATT, CDR2 SNEGSKA (reference sequence).

This clonotype was detected many times. The chain recombines TRBV7-3 with TRBJ2-2, with 7 positions matching TRBD2. Germline CDR1 SGHTA, CDR2 FQGTGA. This CDR3 contains 16 residues. With V trimmed by 5 bases and J by 1 base, 7 bases remained unmatched. The CDR3 DNA is TGTGCCAGCAGCCCACAGCCTAGCGGGAACACCGGGGAGCTGTTTTTT. Residues: CASSPQPSGNTGELFF.

The chain is built from TRBV6-1 and TRBJ1-2; maybe TRBD1 (5 bases). V shed 10 bases and J shed 2 bases, with 23 bases lying between them. This CDR3 spans 16 amino acids. Germline V CDR1 and CDR2: MNHNS, SASEGT. This chain's CDR3 is CAISPSGPGRNYGYTF. The CDR3 coding sequence is TGTGCCATCAGCCCATCTGGTCCGGGACGGAACTATGGCTACACCTTC.

The genes are TRBV6-2 or TRBV6-3 and TRBJ2-7, with D possibly matching TRBD1 (8 bases). V was trimmed by 5 bases and J by 10 bases, leaving 21 bases between them. Germline V gene sequence: CDR1 MNHEY, CDR2 SVGEGT. This CDR3 region has 14 residues. CDR3 sequence (DNA): TGTGCCAGCAGTACAGGGGGGGGAGGGGGCTATCAGTACTTC. As protein: CASSTGGGGGYQYF.

Many counts were recorded for this clonotype. The chain combines TRBV2 with TRBJ2-5; D is possibly TRBD1 (7 bases). V lost 5 bases to trimming and J lost 5 bases, with 18 bases between them. CDR3 length: 15 residues. Germline V gene lookup returns CDR1 SNHLY and CDR2 FYNNEI. The CDR3 loop is CASSYRGGDSETQYF. DNA of the CDR3: TGTGCCAGCAGTTACAGGGGAGGCGATTCCGAGACCCAGTACTTC.

This clonotype was counted at least ten times. The genes are TRBV5-1 and TRBJ1-5; 12 positions agree with TRBD1. The germline CDR1 and CDR2 sequences are SGHRS and YFSETQ. J was trimmed by 5 bases and V by 3 bases; bases with no gene match: 15. The CDR3 is made up of 19 amino acids. The CDR3 bases are TGCGCCAGCAGCTACCGACGGGACAGGGGGCAGCGCGTGGATCAGCCCCAGCATTTT. It codes for CASSYRRDRGQRVDQPQHF.